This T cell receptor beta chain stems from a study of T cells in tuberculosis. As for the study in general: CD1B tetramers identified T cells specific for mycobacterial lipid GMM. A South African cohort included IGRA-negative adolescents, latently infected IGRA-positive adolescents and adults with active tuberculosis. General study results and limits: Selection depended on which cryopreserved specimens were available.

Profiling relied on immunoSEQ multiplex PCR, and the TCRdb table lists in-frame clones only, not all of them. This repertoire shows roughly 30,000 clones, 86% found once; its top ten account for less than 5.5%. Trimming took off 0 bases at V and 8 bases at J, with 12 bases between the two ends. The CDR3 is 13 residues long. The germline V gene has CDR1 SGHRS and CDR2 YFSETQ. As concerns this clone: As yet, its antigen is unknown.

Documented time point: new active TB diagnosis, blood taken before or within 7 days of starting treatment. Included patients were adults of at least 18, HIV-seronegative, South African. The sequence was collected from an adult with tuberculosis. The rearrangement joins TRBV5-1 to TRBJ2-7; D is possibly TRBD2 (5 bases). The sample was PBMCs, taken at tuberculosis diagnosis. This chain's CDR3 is CASSLGTGEQQYF. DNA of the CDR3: TGCGCCAGCAGCTTGGGGACCGGGGAGCAGCAGTACTTC.